The 18 T cell receptor beta chains listed next were all sequenced from one sample in a study of T cells after yellow fever vaccination. A single record per CDR3 protein comes from TCRdb applying MiXCR to the 5' RACE reads. The sample yields some 500,000 distinct CDR3 sequences, roughly 14% seen once. This sample comprised PBMCs, obtained on the day of the yellow fever booster vaccination. Receptors were obtained from a man younger than 40 who received the YFV17D yellow fever vaccine.

The chain is built from TRBV20-1 and TRBJ2-3; D is unresolved. Judging by the DNA end, TRBJ1-5 fits better; the J call may be wrong. The CDR3 totals 14 residues. The germline V gene encodes CDR1 DFQATT and CDR2 SNEGSKA (reference sequence). The CDR3 reads CSAINSGSSWGQHF. DNA for the CDR3: TGCAGTGCTATAAATAGCGGGAGTTCCTGGGGACAGCATTTT.

This clonotype turned up a few times. The rearrangement links TRBV5-4 to TRBJ1-1; D is possibly TRBD1 (6 bases). Germline CDR1 reads SGHNT; CDR2 reads YYREEE (reference sequence). The CDR3 extends over 15 amino acids. V dropped 0 bases and J dropped 4 bases, with 13 bases sitting between them. This chain's CDR3 is CASSLEGGIGTEAFF. The CDR3, as DNA: TGTGCCAGCAGCTTGGAAGGGGGAATCGGCACTGAAGCTTTCTTT.

The gene calls are TRBV6-1 and TRBJ1-1; 9 positions match TRBD1. The germline V gene has CDR1 MNHNS and CDR2 SASEGT. V lost 5 bases and J lost 4; bases outside the gene matches: 8. The CDR3 has 15 residues. This CDR3 is CASSKMTGGATEAFF. CDR3 nucleotides: TGTGCCAGCAGTAAGATGACAGGGGGTGCCACTGAAGCTTTCTTT.

The chain carries TRBV27 and TRBJ1-5; D is perhaps TRBD1 (6 bases). The CDR3 totals 14 residues. Germline lookup yields CDR1 MNHEY and CDR2 SMNVEV (reference sequence). Trimming pared 4 bases from V and 3 bases from J, leaving 10 bases between. The CDR3 DNA reads as TGTGCCAGCAGTTCCCAGGGGCCCAATCAGCCCCAGCATTTT. Amino acid sequence: CASSSQGPNQPQHF.

This clonotype was observed a single time. The conserved phenylalanine or tryptophan normally closing the CDR3 is absent here, so this likely arose from a read error. The V and J genes are TRBV6-6 and TRBJ2-4, with 14 bases matching TRBD2. The CDR3 runs 13 residues. The ends lost 5 bases at V and 11 bases at J; junction bases unmatched: 2. The germline V gene encodes CDR1 MNHNY and CDR2 SVGAGI (reference sequence). Here the CDR3 reads CASSGGLAGVQYY. The CDR3 DNA reads TGTGCCAGCAGTGGGGGACTAGCGGGAGTTCAGTACTAC.

There are a few counts of this clonotype. The V gene is TRBV18, the J gene TRBJ2-3; D not resolved. This CDR3 comprises 14 residues. V lost 3 bases, J lost 1 base, and 8 bases lay in between. Germline V gene sequence: CDR1 KGHSH, CDR2 LQKENI. The CDR3 is CASSPRPRTDTQYF. The CDR3 DNA sequence: TGTGCCAGCTCACCCAGACCCCGCACAGATACGCAGTATTTT.

This clonotype was observed a few times. The V gene is TRBV12-3 or TRBV12-4, the J gene TRBJ1-2; no clear D. Trimming took 4 bases from V and 4 from J, leaving 10 bases between them. The CDR3 is 13 amino acids. The CDR3, as DNA: TGTGCCAGCAGTTCTCCCGGTGGCTATGGCTACACCTTC. Protein sequence: CASSSPGGYGYTF.

This clonotype was counted only a few times. V usage is TRBV7-2 and J usage is TRBJ2-5; D is unclear. Germline assignment: CDR1 SGHTA and CDR2 FQGNSA. Trimming pared 2 bases from V and 1 base from J, leaving 5 bases between. There are 13 residues in the CDR3. CDR3 region: CASSLNAQETQYF. In nucleotides, the CDR3 is TGTGCCAGCAGCTTAAACGCCCAAGAGACCCAGTACTTC.

As concerns this clonotype: Mismatch with germline at one junction end may stem from a read error. The chain links TRBV20-1 to TRBJ2-1; D unclear. CDR3 length equals 16 residues. The germline V gene has CDR1 DFQATT and CDR2 SNEGSKA (reference sequence). Here the CDR3 reads CCARDFSPSSYNEQFF. The DNA of the CDR3 is TGCTGTGCTAGAGATTTCAGCCCGAGCTCCTACAATGAGCAGTTCTTC.

The chain uses TRBV14 and TRBJ2-1; perhaps TRBD2 as D (5 bases). Trimming shortened V by 4 bases and J by 5 bases, and 12 bases separated the two germline ends. Germline V gives CDR1 SGHDN, CDR2 FVKESK. This CDR3 comprises 14 residues. The CDR3 DNA reads as TGTGCCAGCAGCCCTCGCGTGGGAGACAATGAGCAGTTCTTC. It yields the protein CASSPRVGDNEQFF. Full variable domain (remainder filled in from reference TRBV14 and TRBJ2-1): EAGVTQFPSHSVIEKGQTVTLRCDPISGHDNLYWYRRVMGKEIKFLLHFVKESKQDESGMPNNRFLAERTGGTYSTLKVQPAELEDSGVYFCASSPRVGDNEQFFGPGTRLTVL.

This chain links TRBV19 with TRBJ2-1, with 13 bases that match TRBD2. The length of the CDR3 is 15 residues. V shed 9 bases and J 9 bases; nucleotides not matched to a gene: 11. CDR1 and CDR2 (germline): LNHDA, SQIVND (reference sequence). The CDR3, as DNA: TGTGCCAGAAGCTCACTAGCGGGAGGGTCGGCTGAGCAGTTCTTC. This codes for CARSSLAGGSAEQFF.

This clonotype appeared a few times. This sequence joins TRBV28 and TRBJ1-1; perhaps TRBD1 as D (6 bases). The CDR3 extends over 15 amino acids. The germline V gene has CDR1 MDHEN and CDR2 SYDVKM. V shed 4 bases and J shed 3 bases, with 15 bases lying between them. The CDR3 region has the DNA TGTGCCAGCAGTTCCGGGGGCCGGGGTTACACTGAAGCTTTCTTT. Translated, it gives CASSSGGRGYTEAFF. Variable domain in full (rest from reference TRBV28 and TRBJ1-1): DVKVTQSSRYLVKRTGEKVFLECVQDMDHENMFWYRQDPGLGLRLIYFSYDVKMKEKGDIPEGYSVSREKKERFSLILESASTNQTSMYLCASSSGGRGYTEAFFGQGTRLTVV.

In this sample, this clonotype turned up a few times. V and J are TRBV7-3 and TRBJ2-3; 10 bases fit TRBD2. Germline assignment: CDR1 SGHTA and CDR2 FQGTGA. The junction had 12 bases not matched to a gene; V was cut back by 2 bases and J by 4 bases. The CDR3 covers 18 residues. The CDR3 sequence is CASSLVGTSEERADTQYF. In nucleotides, the CDR3 is TGTGCCAGCAGCTTAGTCGGGACTAGCGAAGAGAGGGCAGATACGCAGTATTTT.

This clonotype has just one count. CDR3 residues: CASSYGGLTYEQYF. The DNA of the CDR3 is TGTGCCAGCAGCTACGGTGGGCTGACTTACGAGCAGTACTTC. The V and J genes are TRBV7-9 and TRBJ2-7; unclear D gene. V was trimmed by 4 bases and J by 4 bases, leaving 14 bases between them. Germline V CDR1 and CDR2: SEHNR, FQNEAQ (reference sequence). The CDR3 has 14 amino acids.

This clonotype has just a few counts. The chain couples TRBV11-2 to TRBJ2-7, with TRBD1 identical over 11 bases. The CDR3 length is 17 residues. J lost 0 bases, V lost 4 bases, and 8 bases had no gene match. Germline loops: CDR1 SGHAT, CDR2 FQNNGV. The CDR3 is CASSSGTGGSSSYEQYF. CDR3 nucleotides: TGTGCCAGCAGCTCCGGGACAGGGGGATCGAGCTCCTACGAGCAGTACTTC.

V and J are TRBV12-3 or TRBV12-4 and TRBJ2-1; 12 bases agree with TRBD2. This CDR3 has 15 amino acids. V trimming: 5 bases; J trimming: 8 bases; junction bases outside the gene matches: 7. CDR3 region: CASSPGLAGSYEQFF. The CDR3 DNA reads TGTGCCAGCAGTCCAGGACTAGCGGGAAGCTATGAGCAGTTCTTC.

The chain joins TRBV7-2 to TRBJ2-7; D is possibly TRBD1 or TRBD2 (5 bases each). Germline-derived CDR1 and CDR2 are SGHTA and FQGNSA. Trimming cost V 4 bases and J 4 bases, with 23 bases left between them. There are 17 residues in the CDR3. CDR3 amino acids: CASSSMTFGADLYEQYF. DNA of the CDR3: TGTGCCAGCAGCTCGATGACCTTCGGGGCGGACCTTTACGAGCAGTACTTC.

The chain links TRBV5-1 to TRBJ2-2, with 13 bases lining up with TRBD2. Germline CDR1 and CDR2: SGHRS and YFSETQ. J lost 3 bases, V lost 3 bases, and 5 bases had no gene match. The CDR3 consists of 17 residues. Here the CDR3 DNA reads TGCGCCAGCAGCTACGGGACTAGCGGGACCCACACCGGGGAGCTGTTTTTT. It specifies CASSYGTSGTHTGELFF.